This entry is about one T cell receptor (beta chain). This sample was included in a study of blood T cell repertoires in COVID-19. Study details: From T cells, B-cell-depleted T cells, or PBMCs came the material, which was cDNA or gDNA.

The CDR3 is 13 amino acids. V was trimmed by 2 bases and J by 7 bases, leaving 10 bases between them. Germline assignment: CDR1 SGHKS and CDR2 YYEKEE (reference sequence). Methods used by the authors: Estimates of nucleated cell counts were drawn from the amplification of reference gene primers. TCRdb keeps only in-frame clones here, not all; method: immunoSEQ multiplex PCR. The V and J calls and the clone size are those of that table, but D and trimming were determined from the DNA. The sample records approximately 140,000 clones, more than 80% being singletons. This TCR derives from a human donor with acute or convalescent COVID-19. The donor label of this sample is uncertain. The specimen was peripheral blood. The gene calls are TRBV5-5 and TRBJ1-5; D remains unclear. The CDR3 DNA sequence: TGTGCCAGCAGCTTTTGGGTCGGGCAGCCCCAGCATTTT. Translated: CASSFWVGQPQHF.